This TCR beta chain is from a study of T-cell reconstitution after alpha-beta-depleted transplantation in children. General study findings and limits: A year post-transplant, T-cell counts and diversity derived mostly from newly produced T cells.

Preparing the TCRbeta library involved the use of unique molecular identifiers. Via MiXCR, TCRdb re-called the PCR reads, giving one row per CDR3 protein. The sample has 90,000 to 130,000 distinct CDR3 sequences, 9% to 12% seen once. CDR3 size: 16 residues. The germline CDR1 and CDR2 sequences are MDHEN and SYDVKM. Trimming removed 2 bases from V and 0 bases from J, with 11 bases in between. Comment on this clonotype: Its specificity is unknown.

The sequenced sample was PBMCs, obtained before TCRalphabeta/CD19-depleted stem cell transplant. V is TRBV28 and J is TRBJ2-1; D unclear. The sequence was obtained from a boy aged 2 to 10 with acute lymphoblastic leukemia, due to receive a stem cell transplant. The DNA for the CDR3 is TGTGCCAGCAGTTTAGGGCACCAAAGCTCCTACAATGAGCAGTTCTTC. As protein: CASSLGHQSSYNEQFF.